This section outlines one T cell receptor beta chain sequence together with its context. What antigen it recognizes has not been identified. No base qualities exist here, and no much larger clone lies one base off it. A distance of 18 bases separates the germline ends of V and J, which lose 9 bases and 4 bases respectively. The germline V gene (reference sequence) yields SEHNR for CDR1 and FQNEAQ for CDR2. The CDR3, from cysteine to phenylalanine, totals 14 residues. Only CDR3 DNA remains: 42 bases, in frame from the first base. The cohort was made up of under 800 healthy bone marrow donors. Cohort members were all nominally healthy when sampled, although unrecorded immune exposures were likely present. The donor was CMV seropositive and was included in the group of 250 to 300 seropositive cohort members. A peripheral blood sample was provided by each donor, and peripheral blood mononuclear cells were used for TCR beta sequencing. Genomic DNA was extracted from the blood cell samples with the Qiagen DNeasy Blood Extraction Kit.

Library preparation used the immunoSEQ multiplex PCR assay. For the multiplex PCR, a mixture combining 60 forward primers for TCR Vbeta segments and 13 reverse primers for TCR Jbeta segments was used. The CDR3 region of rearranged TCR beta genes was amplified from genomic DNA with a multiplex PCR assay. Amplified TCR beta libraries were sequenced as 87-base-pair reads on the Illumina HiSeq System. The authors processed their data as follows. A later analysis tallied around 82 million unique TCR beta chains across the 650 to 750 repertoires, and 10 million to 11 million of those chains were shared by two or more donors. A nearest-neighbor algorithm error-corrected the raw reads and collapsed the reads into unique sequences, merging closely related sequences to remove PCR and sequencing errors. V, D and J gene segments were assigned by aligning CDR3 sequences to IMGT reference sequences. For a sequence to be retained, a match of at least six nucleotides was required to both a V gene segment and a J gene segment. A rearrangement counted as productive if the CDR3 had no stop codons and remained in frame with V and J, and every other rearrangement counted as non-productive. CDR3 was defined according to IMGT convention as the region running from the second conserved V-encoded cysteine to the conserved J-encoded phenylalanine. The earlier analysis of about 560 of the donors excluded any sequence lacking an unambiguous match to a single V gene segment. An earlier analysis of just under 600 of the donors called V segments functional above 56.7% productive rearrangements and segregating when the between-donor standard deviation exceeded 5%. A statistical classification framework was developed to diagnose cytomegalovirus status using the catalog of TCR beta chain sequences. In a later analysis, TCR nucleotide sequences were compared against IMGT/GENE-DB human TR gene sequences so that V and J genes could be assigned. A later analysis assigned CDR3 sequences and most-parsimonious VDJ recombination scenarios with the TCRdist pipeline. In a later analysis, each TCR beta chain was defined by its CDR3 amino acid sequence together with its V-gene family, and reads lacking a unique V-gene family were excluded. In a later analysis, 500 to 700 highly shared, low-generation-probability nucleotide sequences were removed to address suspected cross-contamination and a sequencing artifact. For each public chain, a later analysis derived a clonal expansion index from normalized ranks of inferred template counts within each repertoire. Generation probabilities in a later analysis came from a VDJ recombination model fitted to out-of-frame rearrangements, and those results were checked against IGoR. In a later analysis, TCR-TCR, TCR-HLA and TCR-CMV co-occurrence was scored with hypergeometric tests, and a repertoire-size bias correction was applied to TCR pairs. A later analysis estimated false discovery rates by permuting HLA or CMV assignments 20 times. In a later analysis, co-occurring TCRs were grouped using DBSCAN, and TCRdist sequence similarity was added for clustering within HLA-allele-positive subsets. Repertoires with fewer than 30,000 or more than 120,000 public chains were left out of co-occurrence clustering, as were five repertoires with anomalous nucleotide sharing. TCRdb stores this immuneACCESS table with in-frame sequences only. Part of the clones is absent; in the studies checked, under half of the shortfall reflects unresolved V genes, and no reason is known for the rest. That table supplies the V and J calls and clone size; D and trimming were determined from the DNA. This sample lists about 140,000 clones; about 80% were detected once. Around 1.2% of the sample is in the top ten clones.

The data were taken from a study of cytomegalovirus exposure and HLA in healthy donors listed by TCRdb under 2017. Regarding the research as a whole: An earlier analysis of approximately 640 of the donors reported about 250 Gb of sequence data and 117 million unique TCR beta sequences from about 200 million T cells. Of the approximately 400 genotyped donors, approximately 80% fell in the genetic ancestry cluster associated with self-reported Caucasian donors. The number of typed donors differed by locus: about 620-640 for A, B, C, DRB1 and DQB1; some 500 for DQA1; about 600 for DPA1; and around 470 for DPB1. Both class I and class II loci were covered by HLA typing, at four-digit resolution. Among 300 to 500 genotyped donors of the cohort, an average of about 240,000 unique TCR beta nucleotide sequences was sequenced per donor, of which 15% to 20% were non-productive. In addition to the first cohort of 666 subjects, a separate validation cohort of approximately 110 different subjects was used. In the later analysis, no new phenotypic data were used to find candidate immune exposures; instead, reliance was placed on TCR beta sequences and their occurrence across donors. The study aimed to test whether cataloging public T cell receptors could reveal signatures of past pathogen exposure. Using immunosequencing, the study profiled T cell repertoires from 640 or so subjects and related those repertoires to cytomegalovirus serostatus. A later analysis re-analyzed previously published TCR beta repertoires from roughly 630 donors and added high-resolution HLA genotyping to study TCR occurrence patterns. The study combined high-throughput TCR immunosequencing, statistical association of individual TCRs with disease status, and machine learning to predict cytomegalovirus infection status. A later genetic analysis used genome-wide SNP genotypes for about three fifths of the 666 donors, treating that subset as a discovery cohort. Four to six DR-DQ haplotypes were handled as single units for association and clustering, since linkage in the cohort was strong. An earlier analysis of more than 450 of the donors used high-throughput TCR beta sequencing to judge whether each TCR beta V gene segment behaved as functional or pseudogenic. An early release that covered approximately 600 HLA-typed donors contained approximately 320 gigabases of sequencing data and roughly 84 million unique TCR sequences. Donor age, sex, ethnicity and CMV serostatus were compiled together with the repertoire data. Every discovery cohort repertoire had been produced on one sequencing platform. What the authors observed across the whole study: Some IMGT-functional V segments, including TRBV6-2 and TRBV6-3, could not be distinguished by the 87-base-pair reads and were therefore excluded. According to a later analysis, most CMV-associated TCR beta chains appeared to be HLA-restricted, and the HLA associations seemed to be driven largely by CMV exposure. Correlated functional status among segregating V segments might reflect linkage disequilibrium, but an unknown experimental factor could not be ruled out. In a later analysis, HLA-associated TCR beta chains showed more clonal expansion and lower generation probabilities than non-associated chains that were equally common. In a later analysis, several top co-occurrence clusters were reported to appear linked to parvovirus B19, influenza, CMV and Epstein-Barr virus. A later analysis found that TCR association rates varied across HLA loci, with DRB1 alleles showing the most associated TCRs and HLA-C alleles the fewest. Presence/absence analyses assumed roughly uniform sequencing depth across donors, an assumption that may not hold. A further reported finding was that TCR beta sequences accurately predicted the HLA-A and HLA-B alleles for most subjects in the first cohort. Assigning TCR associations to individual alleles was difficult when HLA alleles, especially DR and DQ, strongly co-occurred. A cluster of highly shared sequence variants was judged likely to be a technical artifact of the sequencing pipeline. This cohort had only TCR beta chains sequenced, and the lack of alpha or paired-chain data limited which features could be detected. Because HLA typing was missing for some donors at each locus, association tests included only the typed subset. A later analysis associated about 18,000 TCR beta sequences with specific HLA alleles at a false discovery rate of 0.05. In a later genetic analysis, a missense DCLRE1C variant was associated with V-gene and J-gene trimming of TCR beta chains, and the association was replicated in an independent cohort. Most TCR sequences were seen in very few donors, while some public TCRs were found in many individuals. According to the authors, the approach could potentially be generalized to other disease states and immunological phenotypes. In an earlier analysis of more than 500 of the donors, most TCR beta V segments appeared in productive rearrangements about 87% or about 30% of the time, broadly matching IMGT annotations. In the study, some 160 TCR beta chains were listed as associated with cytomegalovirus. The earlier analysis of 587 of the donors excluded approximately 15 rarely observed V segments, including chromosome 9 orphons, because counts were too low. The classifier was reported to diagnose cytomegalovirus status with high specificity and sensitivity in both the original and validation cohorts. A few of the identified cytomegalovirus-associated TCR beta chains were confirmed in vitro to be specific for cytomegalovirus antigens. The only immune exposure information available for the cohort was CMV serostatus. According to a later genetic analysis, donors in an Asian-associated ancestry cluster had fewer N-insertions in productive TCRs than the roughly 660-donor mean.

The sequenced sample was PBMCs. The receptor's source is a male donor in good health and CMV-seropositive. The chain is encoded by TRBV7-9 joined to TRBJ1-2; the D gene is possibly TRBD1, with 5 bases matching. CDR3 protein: CASPPSGDLYGYTF. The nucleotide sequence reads TGTGCCAGTCCGCCCTCGGGGGACCTCTATGGCTACACCTTC.